The 27 T cell receptor beta chains given below trace back to one sample, sequenced in a study of blood T cells in healthy people across ages. Using a J-beta primer mix together with a sample-barcoded 5' primer, a second PCR was run for roughly 6 to 12 cycles. TCRdb independently ran MiXCR on the 5' RACE reads; one entry per CDR3 protein. The sample holds hundreds of thousands of distinct CDR3 sequences, under 25% seen once. Sample: blood. The receptors here all came from a man between 70 and 80 years old in good health.

The V gene is TRBV28, the J gene TRBJ2-3; TRBD1 agrees at 8 bases. Germline CDR1 and CDR2: MDHEN and SYDVKM. The V gene end was trimmed by 3 bases and the J gene end by 4 bases; junction bases not matched to a gene: 6. The CDR3 loop spans 15 amino acids. The CDR3, as DNA: TGTGCCAGCAGTTTGATGGACAGGGCATCAGATACGCAGTATTTT. Its protein is CASSLMDRASDTQYF.

The table lists this clonotype with a few counts. This CDR3 reads CASSEAQLSYNSPLHF. CDR3 DNA sequence: TGCGCCAGCAGTGAAGCACAGTTATCCTATAATTCACCCCTCCACTTT. The chain is built from TRBV10-2 and TRBJ1-6; D gene ambiguous. This CDR3 comprises 16 residues. CDR1 and CDR2 from the germline V gene are WSHSY and SAAADI. V shed 3 bases and J shed 1 base, with 10 bases lying between them.

The gene calls are TRBV20-1 and TRBJ1-6; unclear D gene. The germline gives CDR1 DFQATT, CDR2 SNEGSKA (reference sequence). Trimming removed 1 base from V and 1 base from J, with 14 bases in between. The CDR3 contains 17 residues. The CDR3 is CSARGAGVGSYNSPLHF. The CDR3 DNA reads TGCAGTGCTAGAGGCGCGGGTGTAGGATCCTATAATTCACCCCTCCACTTT.

V is TRBV5-4 and J is TRBJ2-5; D is undetermined. Deletions cut 3 bases from V and 4 bases from J, with 10 bases between. Germline values: CDR1 SGHNT, CDR2 YYREEE (reference sequence). The CDR3 has 13 amino acids. Here the CDR3 DNA reads TGTGCCAGCAGCTCAGATCCCGGAGAGACCCAGTACTTC. It is translated as CASSSDPGETQYF.

V gene TRBV5-6 combines with J gene TRBJ1-1; D remains unclear. V shed 1 base and J shed 1 base, with 11 bases lying between them. CDR1 is SGHDT, CDR2 YYEEEE, per germline. The CDR3 contains 15 residues. The CDR3 DNA is TGTGCCAGCAGCTTGAGGTATTGGGGGAACACTGAAGCTTTCTTT. Encoded protein: CASSLRYWGNTEAFF.

The table lists this clonotype with a few counts. The chain uses TRBV13 and TRBJ2-7; 8 bases agree with TRBD2. The ends lost 0 bases at V and 7 bases at J; junction bases unmatched: 5. Germline assignment: CDR1 PRHDT and CDR2 FYEKMQ (reference sequence). This CDR3 is 14 amino acids long. The CDR3 coding sequence is TGTGCCAGCAGCTTAGGGCGGGGGGCTACAGAGCAGTACTTC. This encodes CASSLGRGATEQYF.

This clonotype was seen more than once but under ten times. This sequence joins TRBV23-1 and TRBJ1-5; tentatively, D is TRBD1 (6 bases). TRBV23-1 is marked as an open reading frame, function uncertain. The CDR3 extends over 14 amino acids. V lost 3 bases and J 5 bases, leaving 11 bases between the germline ends. The chain's CDR3 is CASSHPEGDQPQHF. CDR3 nucleotide sequence: TGCGCCAGCAGTCATCCCGAGGGGGATCAGCCCCAGCATTTT.

V gene TRBV20-1 combines with J gene TRBJ2-3; D not resolved. Trimming stripped 1 base from V and 4 bases from J, with 9 bases between. CDR1 is DFQATT and CDR2 is SNEGSKA in the germline V gene (reference sequence). The CDR3 runs to 13 residues. Written as DNA, the CDR3 is TGCAGTGCTAGAGTTGGCGGTCCAGATACGCAGTATTTT. Translation gives CSARVGGPDTQYF.

This clonotype has a count of ten or more. V usage is TRBV12-3 or TRBV12-4 and J usage is TRBJ2-7; 7 nucleotides align to TRBD1. With 5 bases clipped from V and 5 bases from J, the junction kept 6 bases outside the gene matches. The length of the CDR3 is 13 residues. This CDR3 reads CASSRDREHEQYF. In DNA form, the CDR3 reads TGTGCCAGCAGTCGTGACAGGGAACACGAGCAGTACTTC.

Ten or more counts support this clonotype. V is TRBV5-1 and J is TRBJ2-5, with 12 positions matching TRBD2. The V gene's germline CDR1 is SGHRS and CDR2 YFSETQ. The V segment lost 4 bases and the J segment 1 base; nucleotides outside the gene matches: 5. The length of the CDR3 is 16 residues. CDR3 coding DNA: TGCGCCAGCAGCGCGGGACTAGCGGGCACCCAAGAGACCCAGTACTTC. Translating it yields CASSAGLAGTQETQYF. Full variable domain (outside the CDR3, taken from reference TRBV5-1 and TRBJ2-5): KAGVTQTPRYLIKTRGQQVTLSCSPISGHRSVSWYQQTPGQGLQFLFEYFSETQRNKGNFPGRFSGRQFSNSRSEMNVSTLELGDSALYLCASSAGLAGTQETQYFGPGTRLLVL.

The chain couples TRBV2 to TRBJ1-5, with TRBD1 matching 7 bases. CDR1 is SNHLY and CDR2 is FYNNEI in the germline V gene. The V segment lost 6 bases and the J segment 3 bases; nucleotides outside the gene matches: 8. The length of the CDR3 is 15 residues. CDR3 nucleotides: TGTGCCAGCAGCGACAGGGCCGTTTCCAATCAGCCCCAGCATTTT. The encoded protein is CASSDRAVSNQPQHF.

This chain links TRBV20-1 with TRBJ2-1; 8 positions agree with TRBD1. Germline lookup yields CDR1 DFQATT and CDR2 SNEGSKA (reference sequence). V lost 5 bases, J lost 4 bases, and 1 base stayed unmatched. This CDR3 has 12 residues. Here the CDR3 reads CSAWTGYNEQFF. DNA for the CDR3: TGCAGTGCTTGGACAGGGTACAATGAGCAGTTCTTC.

The chain carries TRBV27 and TRBJ2-5; D gene ambiguous. CDR3 length equals 14 residues. V dropped 6 bases and J dropped 1 base, with 12 bases sitting between them. The germline CDR1 and CDR2 sequences are MNHEY and SMNVEV (reference sequence). In DNA, the CDR3 is TGTGCCAGCAGAACCTTGCAGTCCCAAGAGACCCAGTACTTC. Amino acid sequence: CASRTLQSQETQYF.

This chain uses TRBV29-1 with TRBJ2-3; 11 nucleotides align to TRBD2. This CDR3 has 14 residues. Losses at the gene ends were 8 bases for V and 4 bases for J; bases not matched to a gene: 8. Germline V CDR1 and CDR2: SQVTM, ANQGSEA. CDR3 sequence reads: CSIDSGRDSDTQYF. The CDR3 coding sequence is TGCAGCATAGATAGCGGGAGGGATTCAGATACGCAGTATTTT.

This clonotype was seen only a few times. The J gene is TRBJ1-6, the V gene TRBV7-3; D is perhaps TRBD1 (5 bases). Germline CDR1 and CDR2: SGHTA and FQGTGA. The CDR3 loop spans 14 amino acids. The V and J ends lost 5 bases and 8 bases respectively, with 13 bases between them. This CDR3 reads CASSLGRGDSPLHF. DNA of the CDR3: TGTGCCAGCAGCCTCGGGAGGGGTGATTCACCCCTCCACTTT.

This chain joins TRBV27 and TRBJ1-4; 7 bases agree with TRBD1. V was clipped by 5 bases and J by 0 bases; unmatched bases: 12. Germline V gives CDR1 MNHEY, CDR2 SMNVEV (reference sequence). The CDR3 runs 18 residues. The CDR3: CASSRQGAVFTTNEKLFF. The CDR3 nucleotides read TGTGCCAGCAGTCGACAGGGCGCGGTGTTCACAACTAATGAAAAACTGTTTTTT.

This clonotype was detected only a few times. The chain is built from TRBV29-1 and TRBJ2-7, with D perhaps TRBD2 (8 bases). The V and J ends lost 4 bases and 4 bases respectively, with 20 bases between them. The CDR3 is made up of 15 amino acids. Germline V lookup: CDR1 SQVTM, CDR2 ANQGSEA. For the CDR3, the DNA is TGCAGCGTTGCGGGGGGGGCAGGGGGTTATTACGAGCAGTACTTC. This sequence encodes CSVAGGAGGYYEQYF.

This chain connects TRBV9 to TRBJ2-3, with TRBD1 matching over 7 bases. V lost 2 bases to trimming and J lost 2 bases; unmatched junction nucleotides: 5. CDR3 size: 15 residues. Germline V CDR1 and CDR2: SGDLS, YYNGEE. CDR3 nucleotide sequence: TGTGCCAGCAGCGTGAAACAGGGGTACACAGATACGCAGTATTTT. Residues: CASSVKQGYTDTQYF.

This clonotype was counted a few times. The V call is TRBV7-2, the J call TRBJ2-1; 8 bases are shared with TRBD2. This CDR3 spans 18 amino acids. After removal of 5 bases from V and 5 bases from J, the junction contained 17 bases not matched to a gene. The germline gives CDR1 SGHTA, CDR2 FQGNSA. In DNA, the CDR3 is TGTGCCAGCAGCATCACAGGGACTAGTGGGAGGTTCAACAATGAGCAGTTCTTC. Protein product: CASSITGTSGRFNNEQFF.

This clonotype was found a few times. The V gene is TRBV13, the J gene TRBJ2-5; TRBD1 matches 7 bases. There are 15 residues in the CDR3. Germline V CDR1 and CDR2: PRHDT, FYEKMQ (reference sequence). J was trimmed by 5 bases and V by 0 bases; bases with no gene match: 6. CDR3 sequence: CASSLGSTGKETQYF. In nucleotides, the CDR3 is TGTGCCAGCAGCTTAGGATCGACAGGGAAGGAGACCCAGTACTTC.

This clonotype was found a few times. The J gene is TRBJ2-6, the V gene TRBV4-3; TRBD1 is a possible D gene (6 bases). Between the trimmed V and J ends, which lost 4 bases and 0 bases, there was a span of 13 bases. The CDR3 has 17 residues. Germline lookup yields CDR1 LGHNA and CDR2 YSLEER. The CDR3 coding sequence is TGCGCCAGCAGCCCCCAGGGGCAGGTCTCTGGGGCCAACGTCCTGACTTTC. Translated: CASSPQGQVSGANVLTF.

The V gene is TRBV15, the J gene TRBJ2-1; D is possibly TRBD2 (5 bases). Deletions cut 8 bases from V and 0 bases from J, with 8 bases between. This CDR3 comprises 13 residues. From germline, CDR1 is LNHNV and CDR2 YYDKDF (reference sequence). The CDR3 loop reads CATSTSSYNEQFF. In DNA, the CDR3 is TGTGCCACCTCCACTAGCTCCTACAATGAGCAGTTCTTC.

The chain uses TRBV15 and TRBJ2-2; D gene uncertain. The CDR3 runs to 14 residues. V shed 7 bases and J shed 8 bases, with 17 bases lying between them. CDR1 is LNHNV and CDR2 is YYDKDF in the germline V gene (reference sequence). CDR3 residues: CATTNTRLPGELFF. The CDR3 DNA reads as TGTGCCACCACAAATACTCGCTTACCAGGGGAGCTGTTTTTT. The full variable domain, in which reference TRBV15 and TRBJ2-2 provide the parts outside the CDR3, is DAMVIQNPRYQVTQFGKPVTLSCSQTLNHNVMYWYQQKSSQAPKLLFHYYDKDFNNEADTPDNFQSRRPNTSFCFLDIRSPGLGDTAMYLCATTNTRLPGELFFGEGSRLTVL.

This clonotype has only a few counts. The CDR3 DNA reads as TGTGCCAGCAGCCCAGCTCTCGGACCCCTCCACTTT. Translating gives CASSPALGPLHF. The chain links TRBV7-9 to TRBJ1-6; no clear D gene. There are 12 residues in the CDR3. CDR1 is SEHNR, CDR2 FQNEAQ, per germline (reference sequence). Trimming left V 5 bases short and J 12 bases short, with 11 bases between.

The V gene is TRBV7-3, the J gene TRBJ2-5; TRBD1 matches 8 bases. The J call could be wrong; TRBJ2-1 is a better fit for the DNA end. The CDR3 is 14 amino acids. Germline V gene sequence: CDR1 SGHTA, CDR2 FQGTGA. The CDR3 sequence is CASSPQGARNEQFF. The DNA for the CDR3 is TGTGCCAGCAGCCCCCAGGGGGCGCGGAATGAGCAGTTCTTC.

The chain's CDR3 is CASRRAGSNNEQFF. CDR3 nucleotides: TGTGCCAGCAGGAGAGCGGGATCAAACAATGAGCAGTTCTTC. The rearrangement joins TRBV6-1 to TRBJ2-1, with 7 bases identical to TRBD2. V shed 6 bases and J 5 bases; nucleotides not matched to a gene: 7. The CDR3 length is 14 residues. The germline gives CDR1 MNHNS, CDR2 SASEGT.

This chain connects TRBV12-3 or TRBV12-4 to TRBJ1-1; 7 nucleotides agree with TRBD1. Trimming cost V 5 bases and J 0 bases; bases outside gene matches: 9. This CDR3 is built from 16 residues. Here the CDR3 DNA reads TGTGCCAGCAGTCCAGAAGGGACAGCGCTGAACACTGAAGCTTTCTTT. Its protein product is CASSPEGTALNTEAFF.